The rows below give T cell receptor beta chains drawn from one sample of a study of control samples from healthy donors and cancer patients. Sequenced by immunoSEQ multiplex PCR; TCRdb stores in-frame clones only, minus some. The table records about 120,000 clones, around 94% of them present only once. Sequencing used PBMCs. These receptors came from a man older than 75 with head and neck cancer. The CDR3 runs from the conserved cysteine through the conserved F or W. D genes are given only for firm matches. A row's size may be missing; if present it is once, few, many or a size class.

d_call j_call v_call clone_size cdr3_nt cdr3_aa
- TRBJ2-7 TRBV21-1 - TGTGCCAGCAGCCCCCGAAAAGGGGCTAGCAGATCCTACGAGCAGTACTTC CASSPRKGASRSYEQYF
TRBD2 TRBJ2-5 TRBV6-2/TRBV6-3 once TGTGCCAGCAGTTATCCTGAGGCGGGAGGGTTGTACCAAGAGACCCAGTACTTC CASSYPEAGGLYQETQYF
- TRBJ1-5 TRBV27 - TGTGCCAGCACCCCCCGCCCAGCCCAGCATTTT CASTPRPAQHF
TRBD1 TRBJ2-3 TRBV10-1 - TGCGCCAGCAGTGACCATCGAGTAGGGACAGGGTTTACAGATACGCAGTATTTT CASSDHRVGTGFTDTQYF
- TRBJ1-5 TRBV10-2 - TGCGCCAGCAGTGAGTCGACGGGGGCGCAAAGTCAGCCCCAGCATTTT CASSESTGAQSQPQHF
- TRBJ1-4 TRBV5-1 - TGCGCCAGCGCCGAGAGGTGGGGCGAAAAACTGTTTTTT CASAERWGEKLFF
- TRBJ1-1 TRBV3-1/TRBV3-2 - TGTGTCAGCAGCCAACGGACCGTGAACACTGAAGCTTTCTTT CVSSQRTVNTEAFF
- TRBJ1-1 TRBV19 - TGTGCCAGTAGTATAGTGCAGAACACTGAAGCTTTCTTT CASSIVQNTEAFF
- TRBJ1-5 TRBV2 - TGTGCCAGCAGTGAAGGGGGGCTGGGCAATCAGCCCCAGCATTTT CASSEGGLGNQPQHF
- TRBJ2-7 TRBV10-3 - TGTGCCATCAGTCAGTCGGTGGCTGAGCAGTACTTC CAISQSVAEQYF
TRBD1 TRBJ1-2 TRBV10-2 - TGCGCCAGCAGTGAGAGACAGGGCGGCGGCTACACCTTC CASSERQGGGYTF
- TRBJ2-6 TRBV19 - TGTGCCAGTAGTATCGCGGGGCAGGCCTCTTCTGGGGCCAACGTCCTGACTTTC CASSIAGQASSGANVLTF
- TRBJ1-1 TRBV5-1 - TGCGCCAGCAGCGTAGGGAGGTTGAACACTGAAGCTTTCTTT CASSVGRLNTEAFF
- TRBJ2-5 TRBV19 - TGTGCCAGTAAAAGACGGGGGAACCGGGAGACCCAGTACTTC CASKRRGNRETQYF
TRBD1 TRBJ2-7 TRBV12-3/TRBV12-4 - TGTGCCAGCAGTTTCAGGGGGCTATACGAGCAGTACTTC CASSFRGLYEQYF
- TRBJ1-5 TRBV4-2 - TGTGCCAGCAGCCAAGTGGCGTGGGGGCGAGGGGGTAGCAGCAATCAGCCCCAGCATTTT CASSQVAWGRGGSSNQPQHF
- TRBJ1-5 TRBV7-2 - TGTGCCAGCAGCCCCCGGGACGGCGGATCCCTTAATCGACCCCAGCATTTT CASSPRDGGSLNRPQHF
TRBD1 TRBJ2-7 TRBV11-3 - TGTGCCAGCAGCCTGCGAGGGGGCGATTACGAGCAGTACTTC CASSLRGGDYEQYF
- TRBJ1-1 TRBV19 - TGTGCCAGTAGAACACCCAGGGAAGGCACTGAAGCTTTCTTT CASRTPREGTEAFF
- TRBJ1-1 TRBV20-1 - TGCAGTGCTAGAGTAGGAGGGACGGCTTTCTTT CSARVGGTAFF